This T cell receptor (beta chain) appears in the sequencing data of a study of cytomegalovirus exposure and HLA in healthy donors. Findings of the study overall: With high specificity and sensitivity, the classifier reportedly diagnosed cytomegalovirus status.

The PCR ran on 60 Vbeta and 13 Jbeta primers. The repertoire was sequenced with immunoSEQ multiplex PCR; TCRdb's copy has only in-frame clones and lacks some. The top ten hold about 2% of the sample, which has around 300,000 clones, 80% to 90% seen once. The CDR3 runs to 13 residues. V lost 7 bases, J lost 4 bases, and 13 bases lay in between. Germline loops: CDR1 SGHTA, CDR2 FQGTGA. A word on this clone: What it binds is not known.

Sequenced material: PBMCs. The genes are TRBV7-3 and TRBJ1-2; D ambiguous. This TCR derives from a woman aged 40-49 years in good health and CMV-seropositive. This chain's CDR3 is CASIIVRSYGYTF. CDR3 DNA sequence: TGTGCCAGCATCATAGTACGGAGCTATGGCTACACCTTC. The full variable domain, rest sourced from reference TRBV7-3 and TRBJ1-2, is GAGVSQTPSNKVTEKGKYVELRCDPISGHTALYWYRQSLGQGPEFLIYFQGTGAADDSGLPNDRFFAVRPEGSVSTLKIQRTERGDSAVYLCASIIVRSYGYTFGSGTRLTVV.